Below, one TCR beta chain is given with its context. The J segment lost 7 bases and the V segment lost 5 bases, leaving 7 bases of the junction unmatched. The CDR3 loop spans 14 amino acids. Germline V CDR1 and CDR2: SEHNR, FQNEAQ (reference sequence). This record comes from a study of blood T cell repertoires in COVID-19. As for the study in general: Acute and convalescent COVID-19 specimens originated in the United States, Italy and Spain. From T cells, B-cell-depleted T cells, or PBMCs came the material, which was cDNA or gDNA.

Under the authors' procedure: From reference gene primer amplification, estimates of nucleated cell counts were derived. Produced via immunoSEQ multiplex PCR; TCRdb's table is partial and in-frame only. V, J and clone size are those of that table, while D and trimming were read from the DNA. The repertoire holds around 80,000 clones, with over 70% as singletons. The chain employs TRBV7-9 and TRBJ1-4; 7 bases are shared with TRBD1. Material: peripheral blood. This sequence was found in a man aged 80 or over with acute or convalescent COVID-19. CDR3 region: CASSTQGFGEKLFF. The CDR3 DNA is TGTGCCAGCAGCACACAGGGGTTTGGTGAAAAACTGTTTTTT. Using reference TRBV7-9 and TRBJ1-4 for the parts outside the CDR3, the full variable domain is DTGVSQNPRHKITKRGQNVTFRCDPISEHNRLYWYRQTLGQGPEFLTYFQNEAQLEKSRLLSDRFSAERPKGSFSTLEIQRTEQGDSAMYLCASSTQGFGEKLFFGSGTQLSVL.